The entry that follows covers one T cell receptor (beta chain) sequence. The antigen is not known. This CDR3 comprises 18 residues. CDR1 and CDR2 from the germline V gene are DFQATT and SNEGSKA (reference sequence). The V and J ends lost 3 bases and 0 bases respectively, with 18 bases between them. These data come from a study of vaccination effects on CD4 cells after COVID-19. About the study: Researchers reported culturing over 1.5 million PBMC in each well, adding 8 to 10 IU/ml IL-2 and about 9.5 ug/ml peptides.

Cells that had been cultured for roughly 9 days were the source of isolated CD4+ T cells. Recipients of the vaccine had no prior SARS-CoV-2 infection and negative nucleocapsid antibodies. The data were produced by immunoSEQ multiplex PCR, yet TCRdb's version contains in-frame clones alone and is incomplete. The repertoire holds about 30,000 clones, with 65% as singletons. The sequence was obtained from a human donor who received a COVID-19 vaccine. The chain uses TRBV20-1 and TRBJ2-6; possibly TRBD1 for D (7 bases). This material consisted of CD4+ T cells from PBMCs cultured without peptide, taken before COVID-19 vaccination. The CDR3 nucleotides are TGCAGTGCTAGTCCCCCCAGGGGGGCCTTCTCTGGGGCCAACGTCCTGACTTTC. Encoded protein: CSASPPRGAFSGANVLTF.